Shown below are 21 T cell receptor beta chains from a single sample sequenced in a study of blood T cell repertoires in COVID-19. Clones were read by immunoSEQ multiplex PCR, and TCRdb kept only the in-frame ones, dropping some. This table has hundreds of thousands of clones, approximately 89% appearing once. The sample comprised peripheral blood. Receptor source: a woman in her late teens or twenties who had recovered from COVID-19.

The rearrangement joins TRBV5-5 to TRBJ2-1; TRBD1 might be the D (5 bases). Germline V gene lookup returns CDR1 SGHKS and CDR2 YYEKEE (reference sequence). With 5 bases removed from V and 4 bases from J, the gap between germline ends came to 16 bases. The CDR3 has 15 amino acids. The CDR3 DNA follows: TGTGCCAGCAGAGTCAGGGAAATGGAATACAATGAGCAGTTCTTC. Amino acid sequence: CASRVREMEYNEQFF.

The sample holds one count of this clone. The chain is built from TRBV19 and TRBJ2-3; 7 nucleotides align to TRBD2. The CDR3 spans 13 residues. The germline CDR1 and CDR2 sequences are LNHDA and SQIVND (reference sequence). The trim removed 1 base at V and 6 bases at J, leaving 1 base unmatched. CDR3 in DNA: TGTGCCAGTAGTATAGTCGGGGGGGATACGCAGTATTTT. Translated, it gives CASSIVGGDTQYF.

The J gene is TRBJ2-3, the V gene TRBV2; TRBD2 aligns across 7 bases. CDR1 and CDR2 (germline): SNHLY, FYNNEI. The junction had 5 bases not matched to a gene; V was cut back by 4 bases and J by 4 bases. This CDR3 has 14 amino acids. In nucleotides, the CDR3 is TGTGCCAGCAGTGGGACTAGAGGGGCAGATACGCAGTATTTT. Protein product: CASSGTRGADTQYF. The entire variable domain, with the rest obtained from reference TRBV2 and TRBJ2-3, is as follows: EPEVTQTPSHQVTQMGQEVILRCVPISNHLYFYWYRQILGQKVEFLVSFYNNEISEKSEIFDDQFSVERPDGSNFTLKIRSTKLEDSAMYFCASSGTRGADTQYFGPGTRLTVL.

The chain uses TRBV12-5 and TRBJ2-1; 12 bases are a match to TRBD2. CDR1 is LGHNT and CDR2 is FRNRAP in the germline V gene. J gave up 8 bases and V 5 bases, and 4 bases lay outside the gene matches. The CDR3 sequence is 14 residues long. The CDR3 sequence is CASGRLAGVDEQFF. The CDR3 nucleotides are TGTGCTAGTGGTCGACTAGCGGGAGTAGATGAGCAGTTCTTC.

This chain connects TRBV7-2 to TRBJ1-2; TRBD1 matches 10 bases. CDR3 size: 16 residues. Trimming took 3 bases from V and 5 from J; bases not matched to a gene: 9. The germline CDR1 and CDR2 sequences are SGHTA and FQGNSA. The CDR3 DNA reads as TGTGCCAGCAGCTTCCCGGGACAGGGGTTGTGGTATGGCTACACCTTC. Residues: CASSFPGQGLWYGYTF.

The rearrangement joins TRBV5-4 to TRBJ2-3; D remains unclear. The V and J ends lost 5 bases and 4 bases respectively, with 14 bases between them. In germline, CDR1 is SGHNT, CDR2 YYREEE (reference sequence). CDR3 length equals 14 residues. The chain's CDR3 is CASSSKQSADTQYF. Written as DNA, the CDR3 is TGTGCCAGCAGTTCTAAGCAATCCGCAGATACGCAGTATTTT.

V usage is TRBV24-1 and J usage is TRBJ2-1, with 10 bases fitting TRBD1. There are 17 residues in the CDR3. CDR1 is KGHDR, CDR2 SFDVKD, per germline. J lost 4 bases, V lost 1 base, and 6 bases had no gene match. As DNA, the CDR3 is TGTGCCACCAGTGATTTAAACCGGGACAGGGGATACAATGAGCAGTTCTTC. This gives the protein CATSDLNRDRGYNEQFF.

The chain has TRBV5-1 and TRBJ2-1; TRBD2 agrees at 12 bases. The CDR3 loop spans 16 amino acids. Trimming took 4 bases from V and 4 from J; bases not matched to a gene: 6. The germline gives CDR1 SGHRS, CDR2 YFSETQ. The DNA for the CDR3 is TGCGCCAGCAGCGTCAGGACTAGCGGGAATTACAATGAGCAGTTCTTC. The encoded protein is CASSVRTSGNYNEQFF.

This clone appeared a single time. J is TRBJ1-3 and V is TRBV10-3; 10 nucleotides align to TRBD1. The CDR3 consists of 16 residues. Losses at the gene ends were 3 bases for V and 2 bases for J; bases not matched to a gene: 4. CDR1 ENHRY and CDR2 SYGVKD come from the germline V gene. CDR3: CAISDRDRGTGNTIYF. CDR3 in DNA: TGTGCCATCAGTGACCGGGACAGGGGTACTGGAAACACCATATATTTT.

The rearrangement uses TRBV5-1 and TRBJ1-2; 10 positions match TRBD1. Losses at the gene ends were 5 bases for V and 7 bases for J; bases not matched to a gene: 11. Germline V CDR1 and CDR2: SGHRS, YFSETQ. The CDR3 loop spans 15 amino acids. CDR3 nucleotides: TGCGCCAGCAGTTTAACGACAGGGGGCGGTCGTGGCTACACCTTC. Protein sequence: CASSLTTGGGRGYTF.

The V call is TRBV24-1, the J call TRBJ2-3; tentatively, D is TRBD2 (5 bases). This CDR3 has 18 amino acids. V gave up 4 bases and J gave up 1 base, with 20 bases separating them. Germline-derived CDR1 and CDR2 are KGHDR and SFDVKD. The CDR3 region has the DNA TGTGCCACCAGTGACACCCGTTTGGGCGGAGGCCGCACAGATACGCAGTATTTT. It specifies CATSDTRLGGGRTDTQYF.

The CDR3 DNA follows: TGTGCCAGCAGCGCCACCGGGACTCCTTACAATGAGCAGTTCTTC. Translation gives CASSATGTPYNEQFF. This sequence joins TRBV5-4 and TRBJ2-1; D is possibly TRBD2 (6 bases). V shed 4 bases and J shed 4 bases, with 15 bases lying between them. The CDR3 is 15 residues long. CDR1 and CDR2 from the germline V gene are SGHNT and YYREEE (reference sequence).

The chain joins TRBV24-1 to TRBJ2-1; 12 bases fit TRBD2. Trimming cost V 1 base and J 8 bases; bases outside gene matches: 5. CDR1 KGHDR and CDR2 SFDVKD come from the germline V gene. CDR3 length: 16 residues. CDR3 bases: TGTGCCACCAGTGATTTTCCGACTAGCGGGAGTCATGAGCAGTTCTTC. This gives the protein CATSDFPTSGSHEQFF.

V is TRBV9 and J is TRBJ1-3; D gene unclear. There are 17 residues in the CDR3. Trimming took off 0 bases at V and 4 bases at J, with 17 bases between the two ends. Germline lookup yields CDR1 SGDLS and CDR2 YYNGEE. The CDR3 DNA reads TGTGCCAGCAGCGTAGTACCCGGAATTTCGAGGGGAAACACCATATATTTT. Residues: CASSVVPGISRGNTIYF.

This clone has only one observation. As DNA, the CDR3 is TGTGCCAGTAAGAGGCGACAGTTATACAATGAGCAGTTCTTC. Protein: CASKRRQLYNEQFF. This rearrangement joins TRBV19 to TRBJ2-1, with D perhaps matching TRBD1 (5 bases). The CDR3 loop spans 14 amino acids. Germline V CDR1 and CDR2: LNHDA, SQIVND (reference sequence). V was trimmed by 7 bases and J by 4 bases, leaving 14 bases between them.

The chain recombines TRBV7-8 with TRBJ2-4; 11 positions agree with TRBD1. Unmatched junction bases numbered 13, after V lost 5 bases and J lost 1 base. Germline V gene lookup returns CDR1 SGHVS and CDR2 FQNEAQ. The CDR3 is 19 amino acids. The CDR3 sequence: CASSGPRTGGAPAKNIQYF. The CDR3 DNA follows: TGTGCCAGCAGCGGTCCCAGGACAGGGGGCGCCCCCGCCAAAAACATTCAGTACTTC.

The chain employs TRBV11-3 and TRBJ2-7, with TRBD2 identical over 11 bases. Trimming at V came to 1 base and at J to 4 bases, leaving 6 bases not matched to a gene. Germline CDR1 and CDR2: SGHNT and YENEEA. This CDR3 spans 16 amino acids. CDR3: CASSLAMASGRYEQYV. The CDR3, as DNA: TGTGCCAGCAGCTTAGCGATGGCTAGCGGGAGGTACGAGCAGTACGTC.

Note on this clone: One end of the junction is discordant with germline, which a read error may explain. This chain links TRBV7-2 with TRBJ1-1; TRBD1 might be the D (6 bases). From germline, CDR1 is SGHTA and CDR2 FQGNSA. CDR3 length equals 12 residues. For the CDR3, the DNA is TGTGCCAGCAGCTTACCAGGGGCTGATGCTTTCTTT. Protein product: CASSLPGADAFF.

The CDR3 DNA follows: TGTGCCAGCAGCTTTTTGAGCGGGAGTCGGCCAGATACGCAGTATTTT. This sequence encodes CASSFLSGSRPDTQYF. The V and J genes are TRBV7-2 and TRBJ2-3, with 8 nucleotides matching TRBD2. CDR1 is SGHTA and CDR2 is FQGNSA in the germline V gene. V trimming: 3 bases; J trimming: 4 bases; junction bases outside the gene matches: 9. The CDR3 has 16 residues. The full variable domain, its missing parts supplied by reference TRBV7-2 and TRBJ2-3, is GAGVSQSPSNKVTEKGKDVELRCDPISGHTALYWYRQSLGQGLEFLIYFQGNSAPDKSGLPSDRFSAERTGGSVSTLTIQRTQQEDSAVYLCASSFLSGSRPDTQYFGPGTRLTVL.

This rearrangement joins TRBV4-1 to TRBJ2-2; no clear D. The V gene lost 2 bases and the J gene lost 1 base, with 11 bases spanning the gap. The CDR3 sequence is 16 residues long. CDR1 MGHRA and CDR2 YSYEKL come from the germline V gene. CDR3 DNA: TGCGCCAGCAGCCAATTTGTGCCGGGGAACACCGGGGAGCTGTTTTTT. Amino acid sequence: CASSQFVPGNTGELFF.

CDR3 coding DNA: TGTGCCATCAGTGAGTCAGAGGGAATTGATGGCTACACCTTC. It is translated as CAISESEGIDGYTF. The chain uses TRBV10-3 and TRBJ1-2, with D hard to call. V lost 0 bases, J lost 6 bases, and 11 bases lay in between. The CDR3 length is 14 residues. Germline assignment: CDR1 ENHRY and CDR2 SYGVKD.